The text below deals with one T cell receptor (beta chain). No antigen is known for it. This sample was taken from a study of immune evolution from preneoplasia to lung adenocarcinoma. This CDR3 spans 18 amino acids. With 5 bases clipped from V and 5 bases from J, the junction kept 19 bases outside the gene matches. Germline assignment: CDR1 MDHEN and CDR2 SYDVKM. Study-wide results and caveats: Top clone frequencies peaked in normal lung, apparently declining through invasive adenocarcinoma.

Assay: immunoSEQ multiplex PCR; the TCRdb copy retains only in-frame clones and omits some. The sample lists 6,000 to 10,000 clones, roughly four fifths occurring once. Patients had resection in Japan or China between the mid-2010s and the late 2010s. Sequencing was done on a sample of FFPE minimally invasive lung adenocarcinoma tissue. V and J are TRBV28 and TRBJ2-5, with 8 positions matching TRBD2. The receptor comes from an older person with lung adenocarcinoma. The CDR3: CASSLPSSGWGGRETQYF. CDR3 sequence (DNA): TGTGCCAGCAGTCTTCCCTCTAGCGGGTGGGGGGGCCGGGAGACCCAGTACTTC.